Below, 22 T cell receptor beta chains from the same sample are listed, as sequenced in a study of blood T cells in healthy people across ages. Combining a sample-barcoded 5' primer with a J-beta primer mix, a second PCR ran for roughly 7 to 12 cycles. TCRdb itself ran the 5' RACE reads through MiXCR, one entry per CDR3 protein. The data contain around 800,000 distinct CDR3 sequences, under 45% of them singletons. Sequencing used blood. Every receptor here comes from a man in his fifties or sixties in good health.

This clonotype came up a few times. V gene TRBV7-2 combines with J gene TRBJ2-5; the match to TRBD2 covers 10 bases. V lost 5 bases, J lost 3 bases, and 3 bases stayed unmatched. Per the germline V gene, CDR1 is SGHTA and CDR2 is FQGNSA. The length of the CDR3 is 14 residues. For the CDR3, the DNA is TGTGCCAGCAGCCATAGCGGGGGGAAAGAGACCCAGTACTTC. This encodes CASSHSGGKETQYF.

The gene calls are TRBV4-1 and TRBJ1-1; the D gene is possibly TRBD1 (5 bases). CDR1 and CDR2 from the germline V gene are MGHRA and YSYEKL. The CDR3 extends over 15 amino acids. Trimming left V 1 base short and J 0 bases short, with 9 bases between. The CDR3 DNA sequence: TGCGCCAGCAGCCAAGGACAGCTTTTGAACACTGAAGCTTTCTTT. Translating gives CASSQGQLLNTEAFF.

This clonotype was detected ten times or more. This clone may be a read error of a much larger clone one base away. J is TRBJ2-5 and V is TRBV4-2; D unresolved. V dropped 0 bases and J dropped 11 bases, with 13 bases sitting between them. Germline assignment: CDR1 LGHNA and CDR2 YNFKEQ. The CDR3 runs 13 residues. CDR3 amino acids: CASSQERLYEQYF. CDR3 DNA sequence: TGTGCCAGCAGCCAAGAACGTCTTTATGAGCAGTACTTC.

This clonotype was seen more than once but under ten times. The rearrangement uses TRBV6-5 and TRBJ1-4; the D gene is possibly TRBD1 (6 bases). Deletions cut 6 bases from V and 5 bases from J, with 13 bases between. Germline V gives CDR1 MNHEY, CDR2 SVGAGI. The CDR3 length is 14 residues. Here the CDR3 DNA reads TGTGCCAGCAGACCCGGGACAAAAAATGAAAAACTGTTTTTT. Residues: CASRPGTKNEKLFF.

The CDR3 spells CSAQRTGNYGYTF. In DNA form, the CDR3 reads TGCAGTGCTCAGCGAACAGGGAACTATGGCTACACCTTC. The chain has TRBV20-1 and TRBJ1-2; TRBD1 is a possible D gene (6 bases). From germline, CDR1 is DFQATT and CDR2 SNEGSKA (reference sequence). The CDR3 runs to 13 residues. V was clipped by 5 bases and J by 2 bases, with 12 bases between them.

J is TRBJ2-5 and V is TRBV20-1, with D perhaps TRBD2 (5 bases). The V gene lost 5 bases and the J gene lost 11 bases, with 15 bases spanning the gap. Germline CDR1 and CDR2: DFQATT and SNEGSKA (reference sequence). The CDR3 spans 11 residues. CDR3 coding DNA: TGCAGTGCTGAGAGCGGAAACGTGCAGTACTTC. Protein: CSAESGNVQYF.

The chain links TRBV20-1 to TRBJ1-4, with TRBD1 matching 8 bases. CDR1 is DFQATT and CDR2 is SNEGSKA in the germline V gene (reference sequence). The junction had 15 bases not matched to a gene; V was cut back by 3 bases and J by 3 bases. The CDR3 is 18 amino acids. CDR3 DNA sequence: TGCAGTGCTAGCGACAGGGGAGGGGGCAGAAGTGCTAATGAAAAACTGTTTTTT. This gives the protein CSASDRGGGRSANEKLFF.

V and J are TRBV27 and TRBJ2-1, with D perhaps matching TRBD1 or TRBD2 (5 bases each). The ends were cut back, 11 bases at V and 3 bases at J, with 14 bases in the middle. Germline assignment: CDR1 MNHEY and CDR2 SMNVEV (reference sequence). The CDR3 totals 13 residues. This CDR3 reads CASGRNNYNEQFF. The CDR3 DNA is TGTGCCTCGGGGCGGAATAACTACAATGAGCAGTTCTTC.

V is TRBV30 and J is TRBJ2-3; D call uncertain. The CDR3 has 12 residues. Germline values: CDR1 GTSNPN, CDR2 SVGIG (reference sequence). Trimming shortened V by 0 bases and J by 3 bases, and 4 bases separated the two germline ends. The CDR3 protein is CAWSVPTDTQYF. The CDR3 coding sequence is TGTGCCTGGAGTGTACCGACAGATACGCAGTATTTT.

The chain uses TRBV11-2 and TRBJ2-1, with a weak D call TRBD2 (6 bases). The CDR3 length is 17 residues. Germline V gene sequence: CDR1 SGHAT, CDR2 FQNNGV. The V end was cut by 0 bases, the J end by 0 bases, with 12 bases between. CDR3 region: CASSLEGGPSSYNEQFF. CDR3 sequence (DNA): TGTGCCAGCAGCTTAGAGGGGGGACCGAGCTCCTACAATGAGCAGTTCTTC.

The chain recombines TRBV27 with TRBJ2-5, with 12 bases matching TRBD2. This CDR3 comprises 15 residues. Germline values: CDR1 MNHEY, CDR2 SMNVEV (reference sequence). V trimming: 4 bases; J trimming: 3 bases; junction bases outside the gene matches: 3. The CDR3 DNA reads TGTGCCAGCAGTTCCTGGACTAGCGGGGAAGAGACCCAGTACTTC. It codes for CASSSWTSGEETQYF.

The rearrangement uses TRBV20-1 and TRBJ1-6; 7 bases fit TRBD1. In germline, CDR1 is DFQATT, CDR2 SNEGSKA (reference sequence). After removal of 3 bases from V and 5 bases from J, the junction contained 13 bases not matched to a gene. This CDR3 region has 17 residues. CDR3 nucleotides: TGCAGTGCTAGGGCTTCCCCCCTACAGGGGAATAATTCACCCCTCCACTTT. The encoded protein is CSARASPLQGNNSPLHF.

In its sample, this clonotype was seen a few times. As DNA, the CDR3 is TGCGCCAGCAGCCGACAGTCCGGGACGGGGGGCGAGCAGTACTTC. The encoded protein is CASSRQSGTGGEQYF. The chain employs TRBV4-3 and TRBJ2-7, with 7 bases aligning to TRBD2. The CDR3 contains 15 residues. Trimming at V came to 4 bases and at J to 6 bases, leaving 12 bases not matched to a gene. Germline CDR1 and CDR2: LGHNA and YSLEER.

The chain links TRBV27 to TRBJ2-1; 10 positions agree with TRBD2. The junction had 6 bases not matched to a gene; V was cut back by 2 bases and J by 8 bases. Germline CDR1 and CDR2: MNHEY and SMNVEV (reference sequence). There are 15 residues in the CDR3. CDR3 region: CASSLGGTSVDEQFF. As DNA, the CDR3 is TGTGCCAGCAGTTTAGGGGGGACTAGCGTCGATGAGCAGTTCTTC.

This clonotype was seen a handful of times. The chain is built from TRBV11-1 and TRBJ2-1; D perhaps matches TRBD2 (5 bases). Germline lookup yields CDR1 SGHAT and CDR2 FQDESV (reference sequence). CDR3 length equals 20 residues. V was cut by 1 base and J by 0 bases, with 22 bases left in between. Written as DNA, the CDR3 is TGTGCCAGCAGCTTAGGAAGGGTCTATCGGGATCGAAGCTCCTACAATGAGCAGTTCTTC. Translated, it gives CASSLGRVYRDRSSYNEQFF.

J is TRBJ2-7 and V is TRBV9, with 8 bases identical to TRBD1. The germline V gene encodes CDR1 SGDLS and CDR2 YYNGEE. J gave up 2 bases and V 0 bases, and 1 base lay outside the gene matches. The CDR3 is made up of 14 amino acids. The CDR3 DNA sequence: TGTGCCAGCAGCGTAGAACAGGGGGCCTACGAGCAGTACTTC. Translation: CASSVEQGAYEQYF.

The table lists this clonotype with a few counts. The CDR3 DNA reads TGTGCCAGCAGCACAAAGATCGCCGGGACAGTGAGATATGGCTACACCTTC. Translation gives CASSTKIAGTVRYGYTF. The chain recombines TRBV6-1 with TRBJ1-2; 7 nucleotides line up with TRBD1. CDR1 and CDR2 from the germline V gene are MNHNS and SASEGT. CDR3 length: 17 residues. V lost 6 bases to trimming and J lost 5 bases; unmatched junction nucleotides: 18.

A word on this clonotype: A read error may produce the germline difference seen at one junction end. This rearrangement joins TRBV5-1 to TRBJ2-7; 10 nucleotides agree with TRBD2. Germline CDR1 is SGHRS and CDR2 is YFSETQ. The length of the CDR3 is 16 residues. CDR3 protein: CASSLTVAGGLYEQYF. The CDR3, as DNA: TGTGCCAGCAGCTTGACAGTAGCGGGGGGCCTCTACGAGCAGTACTTC.

This clonotype has only a few counts. The chain couples TRBV10-3 to TRBJ2-7; no reliable D call. CDR1 and CDR2 from the germline V gene are ENHRY and SYGVKD. Trimming left V 2 bases short and J 2 bases short, with 10 bases between. The CDR3 covers 14 residues. The CDR3 DNA sequence: TGTGCCATCAGTGAGGCCAGCTATACCTACGAGCAGTACTTC. Translating it yields CAISEASYTYEQYF.

The chain combines TRBV27 with TRBJ2-5; 10 nucleotides match TRBD2. V lost 5 bases, J lost 5 bases, and 11 bases stayed unmatched. Germline lookup yields CDR1 MNHEY and CDR2 SMNVEV (reference sequence). The CDR3 spans 16 residues. The CDR3 DNA sequence: TGTGCCAGCAGTCCCGAGGCTAGCGGGGGTTGGGAGACCCAGTACTTC. It encodes CASSPEASGGWETQYF.

In this sample, this clonotype turned up a few times. V and J are TRBV20-1 and TRBJ2-5; TRBD1 agrees at 8 bases. The V segment lost 5 bases and the J segment 5 bases; nucleotides outside the gene matches: 7. The CDR3 has 13 amino acids. Germline CDR1 DFQATT, CDR2 SNEGSKA (reference sequence). The CDR3 region has the DNA TGCAGTGCTCCTCGACAGGGGTCGGAGACCCAGTACTTC. Translated, it gives CSAPRQGSETQYF.

The table lists this clonotype with a few counts. J is TRBJ2-7 and V is TRBV6-2 or TRBV6-3, with a weak D call TRBD2 (7 bases). Deletions cut 10 bases from V and 0 bases from J, with 13 bases between. From germline, CDR1 is MNHEY and CDR2 SVGEGT. The CDR3 is made up of 13 amino acids. The CDR3 sequence: CATKGGPSYEQYF. In nucleotides, the CDR3 is TGTGCCACCAAGGGGGGGCCCTCCTACGAGCAGTACTTC.